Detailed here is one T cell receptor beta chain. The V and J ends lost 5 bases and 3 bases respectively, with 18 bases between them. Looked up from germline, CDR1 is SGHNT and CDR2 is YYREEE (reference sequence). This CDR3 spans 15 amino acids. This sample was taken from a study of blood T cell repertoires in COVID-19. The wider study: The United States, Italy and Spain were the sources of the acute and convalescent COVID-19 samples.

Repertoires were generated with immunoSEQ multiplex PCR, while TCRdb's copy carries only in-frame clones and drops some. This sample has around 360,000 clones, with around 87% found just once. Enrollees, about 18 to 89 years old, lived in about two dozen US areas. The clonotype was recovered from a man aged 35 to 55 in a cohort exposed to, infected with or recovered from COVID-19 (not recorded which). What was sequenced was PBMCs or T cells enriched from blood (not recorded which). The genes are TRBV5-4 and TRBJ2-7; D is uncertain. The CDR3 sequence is CASRPDNWIDYEQYF. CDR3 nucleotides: TGTGCCAGCAGACCCGACAATTGGATTGACTACGAGCAGTACTTC. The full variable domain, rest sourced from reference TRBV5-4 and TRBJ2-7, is ETGVTQSPTHLIKTRGQQVTLRCSSQSGHNTVSWYQQALGQGPQFIFQYYREEENGRGNFPPRFSGLQFPNYSSELNVNALELDDSALYLCASRPDNWIDYEQYFGPGTRLTVT.